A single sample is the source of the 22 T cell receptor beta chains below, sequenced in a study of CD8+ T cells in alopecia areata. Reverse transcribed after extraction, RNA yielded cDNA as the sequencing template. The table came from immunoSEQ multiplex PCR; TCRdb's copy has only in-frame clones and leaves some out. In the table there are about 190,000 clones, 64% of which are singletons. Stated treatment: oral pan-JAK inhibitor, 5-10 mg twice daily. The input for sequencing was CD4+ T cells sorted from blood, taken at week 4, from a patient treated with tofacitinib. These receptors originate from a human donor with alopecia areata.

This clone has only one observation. In DNA, the CDR3 is TGTGCCAGCAGCTCGACTAGCGGGGGGGCAGAGACCCAGTACTTC. It yields the protein CASSSTSGGAETQYF. This chain links TRBV7-2 with TRBJ2-5; 14 nucleotides line up with TRBD2. V shed 4 bases, J shed 4 bases, and the junction held 2 bases outside the gene matches. Germline lookup yields CDR1 SGHTA and CDR2 FQGNSA. The CDR3 is 15 amino acids.

For the CDR3, the DNA is TGTGCCAGCAGCCAGTCGGACAGGGTTCGTTGGTTCTTC. Protein product: CASSQSDRVRWFF. The V call is TRBV7-2, the J call TRBJ2-1; 8 bases are a match to TRBD1. V trimming: 5 bases; J trimming: 15 bases; junction bases outside the gene matches: 12. The CDR3 has 13 residues. CDR1 is SGHTA and CDR2 is FQGNSA in the germline V gene.

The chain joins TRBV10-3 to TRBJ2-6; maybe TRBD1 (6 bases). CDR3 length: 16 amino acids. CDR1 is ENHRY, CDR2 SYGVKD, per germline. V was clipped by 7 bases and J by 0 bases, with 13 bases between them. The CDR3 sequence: CAITSGTNSGANVLTF. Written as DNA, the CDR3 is TGTGCCATCACGTCAGGGACAAACTCTGGGGCCAACGTCCTGACTTTC.

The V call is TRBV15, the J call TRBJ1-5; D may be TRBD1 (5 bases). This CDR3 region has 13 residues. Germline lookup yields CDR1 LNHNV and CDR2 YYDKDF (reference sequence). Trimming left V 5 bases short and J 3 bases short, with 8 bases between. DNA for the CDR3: TGTGCCACCAGCGACAGTCTCAATCAGCCCCAGCATTTT. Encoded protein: CATSDSLNQPQHF.

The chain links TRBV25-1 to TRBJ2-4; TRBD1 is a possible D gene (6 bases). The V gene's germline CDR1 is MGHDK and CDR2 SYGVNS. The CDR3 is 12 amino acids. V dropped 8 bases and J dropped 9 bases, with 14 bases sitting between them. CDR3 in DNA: TGTGCCAGCGGGTCAGGGGTTGGCATTCAGTACTTC. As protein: CASGSGVGIQYF.

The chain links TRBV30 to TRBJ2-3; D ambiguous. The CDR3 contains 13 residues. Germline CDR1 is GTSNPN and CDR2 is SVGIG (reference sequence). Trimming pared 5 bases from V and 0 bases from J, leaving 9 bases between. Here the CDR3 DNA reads TGTGCCTGGGGCCGGGTTAGCACAGATACGCAGTATTTT. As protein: CAWGRVSTDTQYF.

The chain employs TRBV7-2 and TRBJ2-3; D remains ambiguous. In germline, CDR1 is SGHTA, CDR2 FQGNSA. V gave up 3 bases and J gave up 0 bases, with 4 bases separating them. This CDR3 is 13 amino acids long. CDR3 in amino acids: CASSLQSTDTQYF. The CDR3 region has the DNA TGTGCCAGCAGCTTGCAGAGCACAGATACGCAGTATTTT.

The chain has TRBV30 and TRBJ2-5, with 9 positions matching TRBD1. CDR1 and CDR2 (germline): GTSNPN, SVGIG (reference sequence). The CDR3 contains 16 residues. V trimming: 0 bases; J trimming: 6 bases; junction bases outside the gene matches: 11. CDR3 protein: CAWSVRLGQGWKTQYF. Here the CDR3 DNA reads TGTGCCTGGAGTGTACGTTTGGGACAGGGATGGAAGACCCAGTACTTC.

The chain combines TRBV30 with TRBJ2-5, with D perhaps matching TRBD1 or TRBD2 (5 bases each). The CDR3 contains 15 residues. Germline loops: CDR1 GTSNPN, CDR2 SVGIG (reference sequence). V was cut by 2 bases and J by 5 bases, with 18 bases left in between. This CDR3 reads CAWSRGRALRETQYF. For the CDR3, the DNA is TGTGCCTGGAGTCGGGGACGGGCGCTAAGGGAGACCCAGTACTTC.

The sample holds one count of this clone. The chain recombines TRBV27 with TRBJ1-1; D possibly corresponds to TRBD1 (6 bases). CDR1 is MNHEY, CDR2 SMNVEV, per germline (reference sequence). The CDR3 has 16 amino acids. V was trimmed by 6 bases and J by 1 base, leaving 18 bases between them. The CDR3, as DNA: TGTGCCAGCAGCCCCCTTACCGGGACAAAGAACACTGAAGCTTTCTTT. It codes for CASSPLTGTKNTEAFF.

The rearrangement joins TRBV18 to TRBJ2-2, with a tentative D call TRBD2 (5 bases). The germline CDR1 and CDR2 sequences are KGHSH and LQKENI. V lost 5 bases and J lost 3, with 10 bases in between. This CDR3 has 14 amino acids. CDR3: CASSDYRDTGELFF. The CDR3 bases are TGTGCCAGCTCAGACTACAGAGACACCGGGGAGCTGTTTTTT.

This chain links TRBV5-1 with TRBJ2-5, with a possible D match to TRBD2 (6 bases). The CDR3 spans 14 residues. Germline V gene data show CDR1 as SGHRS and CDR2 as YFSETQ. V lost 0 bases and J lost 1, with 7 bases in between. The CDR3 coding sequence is TGCGCCAGCAGCTTGGGCGGGGCCCAAGAGACCCAGTACTTC. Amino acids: CASSLGGAQETQYF. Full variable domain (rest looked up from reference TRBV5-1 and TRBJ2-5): KAGVTQTPRYLIKTRGQQVTLSCSPISGHRSVSWYQQTPGQGLQFLFEYFSETQRNKGNFPGRFSGRQFSNSRSEMNVSTLELGDSALYLCASSLGGAQETQYFGPGTRLLVL.

The CDR3 nucleotides read TGTGCCAGCAGCCCGCGAGGGAATTCACCCCTCCACTTT. Translated, it gives CASSPRGNSPLHF. This rearrangement joins TRBV5-6 to TRBJ1-6; D not certain. Germline V CDR1 and CDR2: SGHDT, YYEEEE. This CDR3 has 13 residues. The ends were cut back, 4 bases at V and 7 bases at J, with 9 bases in the middle.

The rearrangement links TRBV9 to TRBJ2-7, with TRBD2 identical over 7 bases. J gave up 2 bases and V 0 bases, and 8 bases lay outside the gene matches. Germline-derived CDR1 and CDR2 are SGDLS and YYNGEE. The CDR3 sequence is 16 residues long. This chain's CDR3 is CASSVDPSGVTYEQYF. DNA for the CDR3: TGTGCCAGCAGCGTAGATCCCAGCGGGGTAACCTACGAGCAGTACTTC.

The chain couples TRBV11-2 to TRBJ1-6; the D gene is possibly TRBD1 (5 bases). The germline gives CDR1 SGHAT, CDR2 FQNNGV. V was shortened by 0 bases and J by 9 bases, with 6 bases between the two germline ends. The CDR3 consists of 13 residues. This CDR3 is CASSLDRVSPLHF. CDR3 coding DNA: TGTGCCAGCAGCTTAGACAGGGTTTCACCCCTCCACTTT.

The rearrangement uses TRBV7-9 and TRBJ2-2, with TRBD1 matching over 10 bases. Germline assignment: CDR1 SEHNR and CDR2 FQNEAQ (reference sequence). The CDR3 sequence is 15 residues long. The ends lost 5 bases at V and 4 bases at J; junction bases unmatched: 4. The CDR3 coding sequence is TGTGCCAGCAGCGCCCGGACAGGGGGCACCGGGGAGCTGTTTTTT. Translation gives CASSARTGGTGELFF.

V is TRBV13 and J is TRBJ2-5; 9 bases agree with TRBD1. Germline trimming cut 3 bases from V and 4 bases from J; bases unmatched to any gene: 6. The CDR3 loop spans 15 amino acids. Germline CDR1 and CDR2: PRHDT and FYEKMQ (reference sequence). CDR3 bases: TGTGCCAGCAGCTTCGGACAGGGGCGTCGAGAGACCCAGTACTTC. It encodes CASSFGQGRRETQYF. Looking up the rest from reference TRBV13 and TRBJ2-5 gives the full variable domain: AAGVIQSPRHLIKEKRETATLKCYPIPRHDTVYWYQQGPGQDPQFLISFYEKMQSDKGSIPDRFSAQQFSDYHSELNMSSLELGDSALYFCASSFGQGRRETQYFGPGTRLLVL.

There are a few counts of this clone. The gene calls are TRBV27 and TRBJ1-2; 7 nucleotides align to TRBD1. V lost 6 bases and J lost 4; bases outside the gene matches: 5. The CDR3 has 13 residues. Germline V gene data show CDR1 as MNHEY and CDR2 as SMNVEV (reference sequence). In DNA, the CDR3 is TGTGCCAGCAGGGTCACAGGGGCCTATGGCTACACCTTC. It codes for CASRVTGAYGYTF.

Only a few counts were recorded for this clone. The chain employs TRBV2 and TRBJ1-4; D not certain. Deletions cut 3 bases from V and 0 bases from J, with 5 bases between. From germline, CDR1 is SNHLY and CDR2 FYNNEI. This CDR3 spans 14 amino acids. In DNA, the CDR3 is TGTGCCAGCAGTGATGTTACAACTAATGAAAAACTGTTTTTT. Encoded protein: CASSDVTTNEKLFF.

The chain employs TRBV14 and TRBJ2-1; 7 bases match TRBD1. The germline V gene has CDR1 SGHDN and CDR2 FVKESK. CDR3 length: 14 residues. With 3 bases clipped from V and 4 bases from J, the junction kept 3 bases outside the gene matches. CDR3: CASSHLRGYNEQFF. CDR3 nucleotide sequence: TGTGCCAGCAGCCACCTCAGGGGGTACAATGAGCAGTTCTTC.

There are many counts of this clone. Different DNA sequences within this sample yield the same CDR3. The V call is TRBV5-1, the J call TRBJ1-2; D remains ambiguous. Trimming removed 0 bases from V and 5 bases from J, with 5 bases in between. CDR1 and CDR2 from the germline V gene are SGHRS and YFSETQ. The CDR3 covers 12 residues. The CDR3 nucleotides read TGCGCCAGCAGCTTGGATGGTTATGGCTACACCTTC. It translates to CASSLDGYGYTF.

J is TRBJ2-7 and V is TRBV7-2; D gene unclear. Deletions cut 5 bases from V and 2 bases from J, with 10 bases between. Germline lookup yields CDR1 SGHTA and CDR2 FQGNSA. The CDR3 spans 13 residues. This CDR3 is CASSAHPPYEQYF. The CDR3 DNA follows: TGTGCCAGCAGCGCCCACCCCCCCTACGAGCAGTACTTC.